This T cell receptor (beta chain) stems from a study of cytomegalovirus exposure and HLA in healthy donors. With 60 Vbeta and 13 Jbeta primers, the PCR was carried out. Generated by immunoSEQ multiplex PCR, the TCRdb table keeps only in-frame clones and is missing some. The sample includes roughly 42,000 clones. The CDR3 runs 13 residues. V was shortened by 7 bases and J by 0 bases, with 12 bases between the two germline ends. Germline CDR1 and CDR2: SQVTM and ANQGSEA. Study-level findings and limits: The study designated fewer than 200 TCR beta chains cytomegalovirus-associated. Most TCR beta V segments were productive about 87% or about 30% of the time in an earlier analysis.

Details on this clone: Antigen: not known.

V and J are TRBV29-1 and TRBJ1-1; possible D gene TRBD1, 5 bases. Sequencing used PBMCs. This receptor was taken from a man aged 25-45 years in good health and CMV-seronegative. The CDR3 nucleotides read TGCAGCGGAAGACAGTTAATGAACACTGAAGCTTTCTTT. It codes for CSGRQLMNTEAFF.